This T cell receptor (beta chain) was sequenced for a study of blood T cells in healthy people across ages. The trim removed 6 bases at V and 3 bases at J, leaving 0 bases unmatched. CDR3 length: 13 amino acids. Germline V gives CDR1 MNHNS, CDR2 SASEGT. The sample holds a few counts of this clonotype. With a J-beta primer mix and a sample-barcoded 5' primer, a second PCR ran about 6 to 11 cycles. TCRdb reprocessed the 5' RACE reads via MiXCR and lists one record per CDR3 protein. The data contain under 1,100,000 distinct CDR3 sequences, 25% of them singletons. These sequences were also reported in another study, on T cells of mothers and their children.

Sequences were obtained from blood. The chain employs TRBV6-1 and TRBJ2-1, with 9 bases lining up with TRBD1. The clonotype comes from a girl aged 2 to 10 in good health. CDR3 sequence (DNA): TGTGCCAGCAGGACAGGGGGCTACAATGAGCAGTTCTTC. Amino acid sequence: CASRTGGYNEQFF.